This TCR beta chain is from a study of PD-L1 blockade in urothelial cancer. Some clones are missing from TCRdb's copy, which holds only in-frame ones; the method was immunoSEQ multiplex PCR. The profile covers about 87,000 clones, with roughly 90% appearing a single time and 0.85% to 1% taken by the ten largest. The CDR3 runs to 15 residues. Germline loops: CDR1 MDHEN, CDR2 SYDVKM. V was trimmed by 6 bases and J by 11 bases, leaving 23 bases between them. Time point noted: pretreatment peripheral blood. This TCR was recovered from a woman of 80 years or more with urothelial cancer. The rearrangement uses TRBV28 and TRBJ1-5, with a possible D match to TRBD1 (6 bases). Sample: PBMCs, taken around atezolizumab (anti-PD-L1) treatment. The CDR3 loop is CASSRGWGRRMSQHF. Here the CDR3 DNA reads TGTGCCAGCAGCCGGGGTTGGGGGCGTAGAATGTCCCAGCATTTT. The variable domain in full, with the rest retrieved from reference TRBV28 and TRBJ1-5, is DVKVTQSSRYLVKRTGEKVFLECVQDMDHENMFWYRQDPGLGLRLIYFSYDVKMKEKGDIPEGYSVSREKKERFSLILESASTNQTSMYLCASSRGWGRRMSQHFGDGTRLSIL.